The clone carrying this TCR beta chain was detected a few times. The antigen is undetermined. The sample belongs to a study of cytomegalovirus exposure and HLA in healthy donors. Study observations and caveats: Earlier findings revealed that most TCR beta V segments proved productive either about 87% or about 30% of the time. Reportedly, HLA-A and HLA-B alleles of most subjects were accurately predicted from TCR beta. Across donors, presence/absence analyses took sequencing depth to be roughly uniform.

The PCR used 60 Vbeta and 13 Jbeta primers. The protocol was immunoSEQ multiplex PCR, while the TCRdb copy is restricted to in-frame clones and leaves out a portion. The repertoire consists of about 130,000 clones, with around 76% occurring once and the leading ten covering 5.5% to 8.5%. This CDR3 has 15 residues. V lost 4 bases, J lost 3 bases, and 6 bases stayed unmatched. CDR1 is SGHNT and CDR2 is YYREEE in the germline V gene (reference sequence). Nominal health characterized the donors when sampled, though unrecorded immune exposures were likely. The TCR was taken from a male donor in good health and CMV-seronegative. The chain couples TRBV5-4 to TRBJ2-2; TRBD2 aligns across 7 bases. The specimen was PBMCs. CDR3 sequence (DNA): TGTGCCAGCAGCCCCGGGGGGACTTACACCGGGGAGCTGTTTTTT. Its protein is CASSPGGTYTGELFF.